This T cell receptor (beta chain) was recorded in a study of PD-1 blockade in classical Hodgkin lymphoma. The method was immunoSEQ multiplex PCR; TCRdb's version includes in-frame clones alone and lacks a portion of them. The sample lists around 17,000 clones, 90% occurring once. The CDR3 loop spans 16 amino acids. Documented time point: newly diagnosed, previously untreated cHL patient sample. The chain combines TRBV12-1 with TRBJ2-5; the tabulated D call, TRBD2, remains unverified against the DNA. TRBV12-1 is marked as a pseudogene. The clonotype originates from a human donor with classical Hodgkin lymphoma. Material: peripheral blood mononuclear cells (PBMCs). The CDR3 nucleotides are TGTGCCAGCAGCTTTTGCCTAGCGGGTGAAAAAGAGACCCAGTACTTC. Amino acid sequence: CASSFCLAGEKETQYF.